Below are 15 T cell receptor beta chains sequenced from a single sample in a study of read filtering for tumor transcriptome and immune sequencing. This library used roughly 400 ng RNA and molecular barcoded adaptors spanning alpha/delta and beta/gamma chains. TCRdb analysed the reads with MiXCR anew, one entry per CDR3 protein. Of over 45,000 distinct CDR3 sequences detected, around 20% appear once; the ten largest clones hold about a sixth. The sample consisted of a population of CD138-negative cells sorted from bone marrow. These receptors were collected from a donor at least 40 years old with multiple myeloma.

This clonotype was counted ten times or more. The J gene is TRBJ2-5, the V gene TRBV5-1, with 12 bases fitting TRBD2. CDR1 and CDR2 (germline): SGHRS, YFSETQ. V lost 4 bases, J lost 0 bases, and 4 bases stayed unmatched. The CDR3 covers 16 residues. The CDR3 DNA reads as TGCGCCAGCAGCAAGACTAGCGGGGGCTACCAAGAGACCCAGTACTTC. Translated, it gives CASSKTSGGYQETQYF.

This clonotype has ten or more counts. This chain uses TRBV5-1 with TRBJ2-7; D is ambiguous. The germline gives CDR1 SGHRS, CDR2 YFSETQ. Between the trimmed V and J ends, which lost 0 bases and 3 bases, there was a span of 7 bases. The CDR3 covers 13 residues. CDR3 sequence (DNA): TGCGCCAGCAGCTTGGGGACGGGCTACGAGCAGTACTTC. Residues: CASSLGTGYEQYF.

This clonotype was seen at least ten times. CDR3 DNA sequence: TGTGCCAGCAGCCCGGGGGGACAGTCCTACGAGCAGTACTTC. Residues: CASSPGGQSYEQYF. The V and J genes are TRBV7-3 and TRBJ2-7; TRBD1 or TRBD2 may be the D gene (7 bases each). Germline V gives CDR1 SGHTA, CDR2 FQGTGA. The CDR3 runs 14 residues. The germline V and J ends were trimmed by 5 bases and 1 base, with 12 bases remaining between them. Complete variable domain (other parts from reference TRBV7-3 and TRBJ2-7): GAGVSQTPSNKVTEKGKYVELRCDPISGHTALYWYRQSLGQGPEFLIYFQGTGAADDSGLPNDRFFAVRPEGSVSTLKIQRTERGDSAVYLCASSPGGQSYEQYFGPGTRLTVT.

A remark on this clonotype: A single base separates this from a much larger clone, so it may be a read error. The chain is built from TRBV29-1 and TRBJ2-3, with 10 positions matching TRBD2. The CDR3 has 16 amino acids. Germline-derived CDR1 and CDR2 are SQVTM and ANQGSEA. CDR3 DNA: TGCAGCGTTGAAGGGCTAGCGGGGGTGATCCATAATACGCCGTATTTT. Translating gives CSVEGLAGVIHNTPYF.

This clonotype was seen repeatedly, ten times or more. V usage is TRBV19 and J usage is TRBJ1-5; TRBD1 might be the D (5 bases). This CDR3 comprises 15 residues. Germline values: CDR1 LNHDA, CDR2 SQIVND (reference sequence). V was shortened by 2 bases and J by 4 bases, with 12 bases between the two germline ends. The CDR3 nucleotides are TGTGCCAGTAGTATACGTTTAGACAGAAATCAGCCCCAGCATTTT. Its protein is CASSIRLDRNQPQHF.

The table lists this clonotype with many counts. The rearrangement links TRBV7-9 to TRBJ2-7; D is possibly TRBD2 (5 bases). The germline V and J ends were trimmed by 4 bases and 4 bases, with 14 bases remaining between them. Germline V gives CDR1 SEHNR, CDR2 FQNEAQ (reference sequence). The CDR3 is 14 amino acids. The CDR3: CASSSPDLVYEQYF. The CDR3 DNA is TGTGCCAGCAGCTCCCCGGACTTGGTTTACGAGCAGTACTTC.

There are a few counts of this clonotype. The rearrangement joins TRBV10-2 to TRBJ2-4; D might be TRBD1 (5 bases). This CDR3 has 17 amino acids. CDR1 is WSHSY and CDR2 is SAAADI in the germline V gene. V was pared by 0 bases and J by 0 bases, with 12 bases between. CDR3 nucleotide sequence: TGCGCCAGCAGTGAGTCGACAGTGAACTTAGCCAAAAACATTCAGTACTTC. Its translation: CASSESTVNLAKNIQYF.

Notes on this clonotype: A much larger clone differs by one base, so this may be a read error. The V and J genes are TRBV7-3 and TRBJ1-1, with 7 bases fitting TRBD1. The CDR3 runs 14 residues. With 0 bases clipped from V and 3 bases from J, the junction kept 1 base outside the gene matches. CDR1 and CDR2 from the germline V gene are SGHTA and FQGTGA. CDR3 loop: CASSLTGTDTEAFF. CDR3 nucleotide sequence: TGTGCCAGCAGCTTAACCGGGACAGACACTGAAGCTTTCTTT.

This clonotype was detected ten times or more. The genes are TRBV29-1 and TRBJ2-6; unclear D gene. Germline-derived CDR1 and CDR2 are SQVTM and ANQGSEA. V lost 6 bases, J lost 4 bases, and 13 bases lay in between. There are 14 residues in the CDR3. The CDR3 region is CSVGSGYGANVLTF. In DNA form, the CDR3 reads TGCAGCGTGGGGTCCGGTTACGGGGCCAACGTCCTGACTTTC.

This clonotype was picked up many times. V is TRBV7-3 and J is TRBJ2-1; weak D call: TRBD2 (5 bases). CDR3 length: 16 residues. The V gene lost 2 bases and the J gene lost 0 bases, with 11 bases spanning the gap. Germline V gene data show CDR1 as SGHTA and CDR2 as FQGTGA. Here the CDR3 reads CASSLVPRDSYNEQFF. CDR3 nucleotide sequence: TGTGCCAGCAGCTTAGTCCCCCGGGACTCCTACAATGAGCAGTTCTTC.

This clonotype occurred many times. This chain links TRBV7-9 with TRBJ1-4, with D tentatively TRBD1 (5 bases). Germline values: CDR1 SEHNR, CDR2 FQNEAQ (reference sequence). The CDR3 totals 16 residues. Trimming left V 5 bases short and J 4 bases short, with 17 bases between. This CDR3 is CASSPSRGTINEKLFF. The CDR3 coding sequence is TGTGCCAGCAGCCCCTCGAGGGGCACCATTAATGAAAAACTGTTTTTT. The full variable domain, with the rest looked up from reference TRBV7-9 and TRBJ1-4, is DTGVSQNPRHKITKRGQNVTFRCDPISEHNRLYWYRQTLGQGPEFLTYFQNEAQLEKSRLLSDRFSAERPKGSFSTLEIQRTEQGDSAMYLCASSPSRGTINEKLFFGSGTQLSVL.

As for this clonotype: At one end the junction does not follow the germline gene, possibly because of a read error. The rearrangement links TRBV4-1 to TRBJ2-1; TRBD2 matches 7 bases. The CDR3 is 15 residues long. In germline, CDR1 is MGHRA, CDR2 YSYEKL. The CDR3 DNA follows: TGCTCCAGCAGCCAAGCAAGCGGGGTGTACGATGAGCAGTTCTTC. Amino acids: CSSSQASGVYDEQFF.

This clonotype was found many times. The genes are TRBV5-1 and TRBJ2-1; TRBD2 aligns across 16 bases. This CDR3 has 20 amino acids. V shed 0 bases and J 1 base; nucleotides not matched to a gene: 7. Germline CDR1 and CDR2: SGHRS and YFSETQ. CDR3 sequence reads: CASSLGQGTSGRGSYNEQFF. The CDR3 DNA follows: TGCGCCAGCAGCTTGGGACAGGGGACTAGCGGGAGGGGATCCTACAATGAGCAGTTCTTC.

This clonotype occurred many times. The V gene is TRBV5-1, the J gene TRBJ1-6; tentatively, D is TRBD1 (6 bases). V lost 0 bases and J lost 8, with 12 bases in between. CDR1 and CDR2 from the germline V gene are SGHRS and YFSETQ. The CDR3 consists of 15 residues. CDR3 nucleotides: TGCGCCAGCAGCTTGGCAACCAGGGGTGATTCACCCCTCCACTTT. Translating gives CASSLATRGDSPLHF.

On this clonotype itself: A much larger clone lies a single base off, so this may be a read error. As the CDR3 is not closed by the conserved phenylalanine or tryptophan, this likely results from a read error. Written as DNA, the CDR3 is TGTGCCAGCAGCTCCACAGGGGCCGGGGCCAACGTCCTGACTCTC. Its protein is CASSSTGAGANVLTL. J is TRBJ2-6 and V is TRBV7-3; 7 bases are a match to TRBD1. CDR3 length equals 15 residues. Trimming removed 4 bases from V and 4 bases from J; junction bases left unmatched: 4. Germline assignment: CDR1 SGHTA and CDR2 FQGTGA.